This entry is about one T cell receptor (beta chain). Its antigen remains unknown. The data originate from a study of blood T cells in healthy people across ages. Broader study findings: Without sorted subsets, naive and antigen-experienced compartments could not be conclusively compared.

Germline values: CDR1 SGDLS, CDR2 YYNGEE. This CDR3 region has 11 residues. Trimming shortened V by 4 bases and J by 11 bases, and 12 bases separated the two germline ends. A second PCR of about 7 to 11 cycles used a sample-barcoded 5' primer and a J-beta primer mix. A single record per CDR3 protein comes from TCRdb applying MiXCR to the 5' RACE reads. Among 1.5 million to 1.8 million distinct CDR3 sequences listed, about 45% were seen once. The J gene is TRBJ1-1, the V gene TRBV9; D is perhaps TRBD1 (6 bases). The source is a woman aged 18-29 years in good health. The specimen was blood. CDR3 DNA sequence: TGTGCCAGCAGCCTACGGACAGACGCTTTCTTT. It codes for CASSLRTDAFF.